Sequencing of this T cell receptor (beta chain) was carried out in a study of T-cell reconstitution after alpha-beta-depleted transplantation in children. This clonotype came up a few times. Its antigen is currently unknown. V shed 4 bases and J shed 7 bases, with 13 bases lying between them. Germline-derived CDR1 and CDR2 are SQVTM and ANQGSEA. The CDR3 has 13 amino acids. For TCRbeta, the library was prepared with unique molecular identifiers. TCRdb independently ran MiXCR on the PCR reads; one entry per CDR3 protein. The table has fewer than 700,000 distinct CDR3 sequences, 10% to 15% seen once. The study's findings and limits: A year post-transplant, T-cell counts and diversity derived mostly from newly produced T cells. Surviving recipient T cells and intrathymic progenitors accounted for some patients' high TCRbeta diversity at day 60. Several hundred expanded graft clones reportedly were the source of alpha-beta T cells about two months after transplant.

V is TRBV29-1 and J is TRBJ1-4; D not certain. Specimen: PBMCs, mostly from graft donor cells, collected 360 days after TCRalphabeta/CD19-depleted stem cell transplant. The sequence was collected from a male patient younger than 18 who had a stem cell transplant for acute myeloid leukemia, so the T cells may come from the graft donor. The DNA of the CDR3 is TGCAGCGTTGTACAGACTGCCGGTGAAAAACTGTTTTTT. The encoded protein is CSVVQTAGEKLFF.